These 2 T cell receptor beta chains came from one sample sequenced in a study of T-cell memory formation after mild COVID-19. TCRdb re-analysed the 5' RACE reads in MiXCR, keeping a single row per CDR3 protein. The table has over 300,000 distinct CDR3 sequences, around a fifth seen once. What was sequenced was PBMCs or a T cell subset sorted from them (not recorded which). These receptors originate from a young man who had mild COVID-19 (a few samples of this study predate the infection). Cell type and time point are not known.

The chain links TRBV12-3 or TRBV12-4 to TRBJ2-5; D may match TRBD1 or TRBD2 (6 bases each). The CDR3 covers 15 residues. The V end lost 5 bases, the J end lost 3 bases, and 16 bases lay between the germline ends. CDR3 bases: TGTGCCAGCAGTGATTGGGGGGCCGGGGAAGAGACCCAGTACTTC. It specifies CASSDWGAGEETQYF.

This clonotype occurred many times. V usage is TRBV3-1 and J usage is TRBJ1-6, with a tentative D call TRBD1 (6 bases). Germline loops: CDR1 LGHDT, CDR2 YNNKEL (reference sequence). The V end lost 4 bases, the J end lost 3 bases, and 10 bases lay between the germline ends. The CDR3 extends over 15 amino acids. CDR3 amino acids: CASSPTGFYNSPLHF. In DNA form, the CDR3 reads TGTGCCAGCAGCCCCACAGGGTTCTATAATTCACCCCTCCACTTT. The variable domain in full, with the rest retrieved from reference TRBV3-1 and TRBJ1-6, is DTAVSQTPKYLVTQMGNDKSIKCEQNLGHDTMYWYKQDSKKFLKIMFSYNNKELIINETVPNRFSPKSPDKAHLNLHINSLELGDSAVYFCASSPTGFYNSPLHFGNGTRLTVT.